The TCR beta chain described here comes from a study of cytomegalovirus exposure and HLA in healthy donors. The CDR3 covers 17 residues. Deletions cut 3 bases from V and 5 bases from J, with 22 bases between. Germline V gene lookup returns CDR1 SGHNT and CDR2 YENEEA. PCR involved 60 Vbeta and 13 Jbeta primers. This table comes from immunoSEQ multiplex PCR, and its TCRdb copy is limited to in-frame clones, with some not included. The sample yields 200,000 to 250,000 clones, around four fifths seen once. This chain connects TRBV11-3 to TRBJ2-5, with D perhaps TRBD2 (7 bases). The specimen was PBMCs. The TCR sequence derives from a man aged 50 or older in good health and CMV-seronegative. DNA for the CDR3: TGTGCCAGCAGCTTGGGGGCCGCTAGCGGAGGCAGGGAGACCCAGTACTTC. It specifies CASSLGAASGGRETQYF.